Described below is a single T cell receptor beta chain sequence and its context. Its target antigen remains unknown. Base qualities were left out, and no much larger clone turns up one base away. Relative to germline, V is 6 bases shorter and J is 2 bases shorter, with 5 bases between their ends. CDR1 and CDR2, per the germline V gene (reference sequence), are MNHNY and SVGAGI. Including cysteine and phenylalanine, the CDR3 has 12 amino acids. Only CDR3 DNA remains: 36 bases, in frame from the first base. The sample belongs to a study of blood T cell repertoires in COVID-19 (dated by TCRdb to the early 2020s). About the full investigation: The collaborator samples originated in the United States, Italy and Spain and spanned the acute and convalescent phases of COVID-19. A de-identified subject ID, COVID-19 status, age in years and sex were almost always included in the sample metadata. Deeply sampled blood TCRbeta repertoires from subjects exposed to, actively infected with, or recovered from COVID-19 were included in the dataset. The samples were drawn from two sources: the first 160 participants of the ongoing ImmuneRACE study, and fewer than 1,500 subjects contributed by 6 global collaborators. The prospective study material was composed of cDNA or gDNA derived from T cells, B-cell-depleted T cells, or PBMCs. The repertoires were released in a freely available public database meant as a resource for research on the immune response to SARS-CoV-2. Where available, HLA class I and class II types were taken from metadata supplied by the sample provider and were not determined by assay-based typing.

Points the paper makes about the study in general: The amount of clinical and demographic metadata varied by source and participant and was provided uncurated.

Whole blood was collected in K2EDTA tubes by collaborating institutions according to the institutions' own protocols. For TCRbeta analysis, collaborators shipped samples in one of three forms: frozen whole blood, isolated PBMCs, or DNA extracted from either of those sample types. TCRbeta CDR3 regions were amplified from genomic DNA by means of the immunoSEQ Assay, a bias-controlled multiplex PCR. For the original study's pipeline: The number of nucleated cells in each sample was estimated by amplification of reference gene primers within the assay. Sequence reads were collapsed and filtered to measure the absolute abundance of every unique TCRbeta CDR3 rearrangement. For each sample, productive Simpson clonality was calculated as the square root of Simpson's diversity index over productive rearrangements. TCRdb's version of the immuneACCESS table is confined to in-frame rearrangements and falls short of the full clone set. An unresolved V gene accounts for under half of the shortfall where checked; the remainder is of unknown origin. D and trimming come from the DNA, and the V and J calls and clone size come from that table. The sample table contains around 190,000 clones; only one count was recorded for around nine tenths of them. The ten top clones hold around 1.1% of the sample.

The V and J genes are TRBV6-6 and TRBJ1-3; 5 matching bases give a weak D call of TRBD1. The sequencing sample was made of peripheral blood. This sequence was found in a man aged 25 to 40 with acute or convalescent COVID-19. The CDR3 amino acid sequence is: CASRGPGNTIYF. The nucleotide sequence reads TGTGCCAGCAGGGGGCCTGGAAACACCATATATTTT.